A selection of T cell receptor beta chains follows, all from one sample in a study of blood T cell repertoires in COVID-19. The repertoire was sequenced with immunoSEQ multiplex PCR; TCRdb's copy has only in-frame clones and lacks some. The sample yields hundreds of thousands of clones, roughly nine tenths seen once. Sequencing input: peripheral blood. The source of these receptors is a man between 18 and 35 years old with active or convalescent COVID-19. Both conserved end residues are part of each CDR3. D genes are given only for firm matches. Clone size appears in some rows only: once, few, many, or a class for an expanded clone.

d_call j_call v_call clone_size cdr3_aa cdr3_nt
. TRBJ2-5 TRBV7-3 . CASSLQIQETQYF TGTGCCAGCAGCCTACAGATACAAGAGACCCAGTACTTC
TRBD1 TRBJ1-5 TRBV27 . CASSRQGNNQPQHF TGTGCCAGCAGTCGACAGGGTAACAATCAGCCCCAGCATTTT
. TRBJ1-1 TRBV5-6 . CASSLAGGSTEAFF TGTGCCAGCAGCTTGGCCGGAGGAAGTACTGAAGCTTTCTTT
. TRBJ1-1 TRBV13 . CASSLGSTEAFF TGTGCCAGCAGCTTAGGGAGCACTGAAGCTTTCTTT
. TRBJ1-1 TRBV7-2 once CASSFVSLAFF TGTGCCAGCAGCTTTGTGTCTCTGGCTTTCTTT
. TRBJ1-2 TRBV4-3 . CASSQELVNYGYTF TGCGCCAGCAGCCAAGAGTTAGTGAACTATGGCTACACCTTC
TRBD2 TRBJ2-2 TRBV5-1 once CASSLLAETSTGELFF TGCGCCAGCAGCTTACTAGCGGAAACGAGCACCGGGGAGCTGTTTTTT
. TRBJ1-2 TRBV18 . CASSPTRGHGYTF TGTGCCAGCTCCCCCACAAGGGGCCATGGCTACACCTTC
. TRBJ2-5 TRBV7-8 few CASSSREMQETQYF TGTGCCAGCAGCTCGAGAGAAATGCAAGAGACCCAGTACTTC
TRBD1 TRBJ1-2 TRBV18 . CASSSQRGQDYGYTF TGTGCCAGCTCATCTCAGAGAGGACAGGACTATGGCTACACCTTC
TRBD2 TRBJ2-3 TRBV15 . CATSRDEAGDTDTQYF TGTGCCACCAGCAGAGATGAGGCGGGAGACACAGATACGCAGTATTTT
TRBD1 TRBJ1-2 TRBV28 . CASSLTRDRVWGYGYTF TGTGCCAGCAGTTTAACGAGGGACAGGGTTTGGGGCTATGGCTACACCTTC